The sequence of this T cell receptor (beta chain) was determined in a study of early T cells in non-severe SARS-CoV-2 infection. Across the study: Sequencing targeted bulk RNA from unsorted whole blood, leaving chains unpaired.

This clonotype was picked up many times. The antigen is not known. From germline, CDR1 is SEHNR and CDR2 FQNEAQ (reference sequence). CDR3 length: 13 amino acids. V was pared by 3 bases and J by 4 bases, with 9 bases between. Study results and limitations: The matching step, a VDJdb search, favored anti-spike CD8 responses and missed private and CD4 specificities.

Unique molecular identifiers were affixed to single, distinct cDNA molecules. TCRdb analysed the 5' RACE reads with MiXCR anew, one entry per CDR3 protein. In the table there are under 100,000 distinct CDR3 sequences, 8% to 13% of which are singletons. This chain joins TRBV7-9 and TRBJ1-1; D is ambiguous. This sequence was found in an adult who was a healthcare worker with PCR-confirmed SARS-CoV-2 infection or an uninfected control (not recorded which). Input material: whole blood. The CDR3 region is CASSFDWGTEAFF. Here the CDR3 DNA reads TGTGCCAGCAGCTTTGATTGGGGCACTGAAGCTTTCTTT.